This TCR beta chain comes out of a study of post-analysis software for immune sequencing data. On the study more broadly: Included among the disease courses, which were recorded for the cohort, were relapsing-remitting, secondary progressive and progressive-relapsing multiple sclerosis.

Findings and limits, study-wide: Same-batch preparations were strongly co-clustered by F measure. Those with multiple sclerosis, the patient group, showed significantly lower normalized Chao1 diversity than controls. Compared with controls, patients had more of roughly 5 TRBV segments, including TRBV5-6, TRBV5-1 and TRBV20-1.

Researchers reported that TCR beta cDNA libraries carried unique molecular identifiers. T cells numbering roughly 0.9 to 11 million gave rise to around 500,000 cDNA molecules. Using its own MiXCR run on the PCR reads, TCRdb lists one record per CDR3 protein. The sample contains 750,000 to 900,000 distinct CDR3 sequences, 40% to 55% of which appear only once. This clonotype was seen a handful of times. Antigen: not known. The CDR3 spans 15 residues. Germline lookup yields CDR1 ENHRY and CDR2 SYGVKD. Trimming took 6 bases from V and 3 from J; bases not matched to a gene: 4. Sequenced material: blood. The chain employs TRBV10-3 and TRBJ2-1; 11 bases fit TRBD1. This receptor was obtained from a girl between 5 and 17 years old with multiple sclerosis. Here the CDR3 reads CAIREGTGGYNEQFF. The CDR3 DNA reads as TGTGCCATCAGGGAGGGGACAGGGGGCTACAATGAGCAGTTCTTC.